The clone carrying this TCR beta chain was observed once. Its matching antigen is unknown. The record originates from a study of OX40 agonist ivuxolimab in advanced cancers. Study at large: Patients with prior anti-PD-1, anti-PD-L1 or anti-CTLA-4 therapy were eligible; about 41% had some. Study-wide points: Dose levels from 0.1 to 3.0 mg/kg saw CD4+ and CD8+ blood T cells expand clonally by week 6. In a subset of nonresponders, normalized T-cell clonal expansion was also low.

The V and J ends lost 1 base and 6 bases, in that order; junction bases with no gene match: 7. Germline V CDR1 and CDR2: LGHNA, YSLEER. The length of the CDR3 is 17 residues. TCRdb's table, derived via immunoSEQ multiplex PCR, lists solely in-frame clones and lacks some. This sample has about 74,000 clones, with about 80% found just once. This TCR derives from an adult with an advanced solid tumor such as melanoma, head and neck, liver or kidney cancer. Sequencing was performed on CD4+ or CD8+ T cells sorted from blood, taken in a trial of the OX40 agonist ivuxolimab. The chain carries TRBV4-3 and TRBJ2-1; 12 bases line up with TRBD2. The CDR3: CASSQAWTSGALNEQFF. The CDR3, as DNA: TGCGCCAGCAGCCAAGCTTGGACTAGCGGGGCCCTCAATGAGCAGTTCTTC.